This TCR beta chain is drawn from a study of response to subunit inactivated influenza vaccine. Points from the study as a whole: Each seasonal flu vaccination may recruit only limited new T cells, authors suggested.

With respect to this clonotype: No antigen is known for it.

V lost 5 bases, J lost 6 bases, and 23 bases lay in between. Germline loops: CDR1 MNHEY, CDR2 SVGEGT. The CDR3 contains 16 residues. TCRdb re-called the RT-PCR reads with MiXCR, one entry per CDR3 protein. The profile shows about half a million distinct CDR3 sequences, approximately 24% of them singletons. This TCR was sampled from a man between 50 and 59 years old who received an inactivated influenza vaccine. V usage is TRBV6-2 or TRBV6-3 and J usage is TRBJ2-7; TRBD2 is a possible D gene (5 bases). The specimen comprised CD4+ T cells sorted from PBMCs, sampled roughly 5 days after vaccination. In nucleotides, the CDR3 is TGTGCCAGCAGTCCCCTCGGGAATAGCGAACGTGGCGAGCAGTACTTC. Translation: CASSPLGNSERGEQYF.